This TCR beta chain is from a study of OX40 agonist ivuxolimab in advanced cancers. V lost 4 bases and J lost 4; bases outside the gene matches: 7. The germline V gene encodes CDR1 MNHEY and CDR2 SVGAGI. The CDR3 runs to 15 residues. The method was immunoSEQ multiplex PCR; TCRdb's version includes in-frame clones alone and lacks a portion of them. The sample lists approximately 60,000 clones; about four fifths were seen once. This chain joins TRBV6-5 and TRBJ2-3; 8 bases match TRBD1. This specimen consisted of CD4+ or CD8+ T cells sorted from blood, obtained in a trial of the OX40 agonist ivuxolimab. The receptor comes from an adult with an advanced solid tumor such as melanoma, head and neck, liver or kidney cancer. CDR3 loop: CASSLDRVAADTQYF. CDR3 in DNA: TGTGCCAGCAGTTTGGACAGGGTAGCGGCAGATACGCAGTATTTT.